The 16 T cell receptor beta chains reported below all come from one sample, sequenced in a study of PD-L1 blockade in urothelial cancer. Regarding time point: pretreatment peripheral blood. The table came from immunoSEQ multiplex PCR; TCRdb's copy has only in-frame clones and leaves some out. The sample lists 35,000 to 40,000 clones, around four fifths occurring once. The material sequenced was PBMCs, taken around atezolizumab (anti-PD-L1) treatment. The receptors here all came from a man aged 80 or over with urothelial cancer.

J is TRBJ1-5 and V is TRBV2; 7 positions match TRBD1. Trimming cost V 2 bases and J 3 bases; bases outside gene matches: 16. In germline, CDR1 is SNHLY, CDR2 FYNNEI. The CDR3 sequence is 19 residues long. As DNA, the CDR3 is TGTGCCAGCAGTGAATTCCTATTCCGGGACAGAGTCCTCAATCAGCCCCAGCATTTT. Its translation is CASSEFLFRDRVLNQPQHF.

The rearrangement links TRBV5-1 to TRBJ2-3, with D perhaps matching TRBD1 (7 bases). Germline V CDR1 and CDR2: SGHRS, YFSETQ. Trimming removed 0 bases at V and 3 bases at J, with 14 bases between. This CDR3 has 16 residues. The CDR3 sequence is CASSLVGRGATDTQYF. CDR3 nucleotides: TGCGCCAGCAGCTTGGTTGGCAGGGGGGCAACAGATACGCAGTATTTT.

This clone was seen just once. This rearrangement joins TRBV5-4 to TRBJ1-1; D may be TRBD1 (6 bases). Germline V gives CDR1 SGHNT, CDR2 YYREEE (reference sequence). This CDR3 is built from 16 residues. V lost 4 bases and J 1 base, leaving 17 bases between the germline ends. Written as DNA, the CDR3 is TGTGCCAGCAGCCCTGGTGGGGGGGCTGGGAACACTGAAGCTTTCTTT. Its protein product is CASSPGGGAGNTEAFF.

This clone is labeled as medium-sized. This chain joins TRBV28 and TRBJ2-1, with 7 bases that match TRBD2. V gave up 6 bases and J gave up 7 bases; unmatched junction bases: 15. There are 16 residues in the CDR3. Per germline, CDR1 MDHEN and CDR2 SYDVKM. The CDR3 here is CASSRPTGGRGNEQFF. The DNA of the CDR3 is TGTGCCAGCAGCCGCCCGACTGGAGGGAGGGGAAATGAGCAGTTCTTC.

The J gene is TRBJ2-3, the V gene TRBV7-2; 8 bases match TRBD1. V shed 2 bases and J 3 bases; nucleotides not matched to a gene: 4. CDR1 is SGHTA and CDR2 is FQGNSA in the germline V gene. This CDR3 contains 15 residues. CDR3 sequence reads: CASSLRTGYTDTQYF. For the CDR3, the DNA is TGTGCCAGCAGCTTAAGGACAGGGTATACAGATACGCAGTATTTT.

The gene calls are TRBV28 and TRBJ1-5, with unresolved D. The CDR3 totals 18 residues. Per the germline V gene, CDR1 is MDHEN and CDR2 is SYDVKM. Trimming shortened V by 5 bases and J by 4 bases, and 24 bases separated the two germline ends. The chain's CDR3 is CASSPLGKDLLLNQPQHF. CDR3 in DNA: TGTGCCAGCAGTCCCCTCGGGAAGGACTTACTATTAAATCAGCCCCAGCATTTT.

This clone has just a few counts. CDR3 loop: CASRTGQLNTEAFF. The DNA of the CDR3 is TGTGCCAGTAGAACGGGACAGCTGAACACTGAAGCTTTCTTT. The V and J genes are TRBV19 and TRBJ1-1; 7 bases are a match to TRBD1. The CDR3 covers 14 residues. Germline CDR1 reads LNHDA; CDR2 reads SQIVND (reference sequence). The J segment lost 0 bases and the V segment lost 6 bases, leaving 4 bases of the junction unmatched.

The chain has TRBV30 and TRBJ1-3, with TRBD1 matching over 10 bases. The CDR3 spans 15 residues. Unmatched junction bases numbered 4, after V lost 3 bases and J lost 2 bases. Per germline, CDR1 GTSNPN and CDR2 SVGIG (reference sequence). The chain's CDR3 is CAWRGTGDTGNTIYF. The CDR3 DNA reads as TGTGCCTGGAGGGGGACAGGGGACACTGGAAACACCATATATTTT.

This clone has more than one count but fewer than ten. This chain joins TRBV2 and TRBJ2-1, with TRBD2 matching 8 bases. The CDR3 runs to 16 residues. In germline, CDR1 is SNHLY, CDR2 FYNNEI. Trimming took 5 bases from V and 4 from J; bases not matched to a gene: 10. The CDR3: CASSKRSGSVYNEQFF. DNA for the CDR3: TGTGCCAGCAGTAAAAGAAGCGGGAGTGTTTACAATGAGCAGTTCTTC.

This sequence joins TRBV11-2 and TRBJ2-3, with a possible D match to TRBD2 (7 bases). This CDR3 spans 16 amino acids. Germline V lookup: CDR1 SGHAT, CDR2 FQNNGV. The V and J ends lost 1 base and 2 bases respectively, with 13 bases between them. CDR3 loop: CASSLATGRATDTQYF. As DNA, the CDR3 is TGTGCCAGCAGCTTAGCAACAGGGAGGGCCACAGATACGCAGTATTTT.

There are a few counts of this clone. V gene TRBV7-8 combines with J gene TRBJ1-1, with 10 bases identical to TRBD1. This CDR3 spans 16 amino acids. Germline loops: CDR1 SGHVS, CDR2 FQNEAQ. V lost 1 base to trimming and J lost 4 bases; unmatched junction nucleotides: 6. The CDR3 here is CASSLGDRGFRTEAFF. Here the CDR3 DNA reads TGTGCCAGCAGCTTAGGGGACAGGGGATTCCGCACTGAAGCTTTCTTT.

The genes are TRBV6-5 and TRBJ2-4; 9 bases match TRBD1. CDR1 is MNHEY, CDR2 SVGAGI, per germline. The junction had 4 bases not matched to a gene; V was cut back by 0 bases and J by 7 bases. This CDR3 has 15 amino acids. The CDR3 sequence: CASSYSGTGKNIQYF. In DNA form, the CDR3 reads TGTGCCAGCAGTTACTCCGGGACAGGGAAGAACATTCAGTACTTC.

The chain is built from TRBV5-1 and TRBJ1-1; 8 positions match TRBD1. The V segment lost 0 bases and the J segment 3 bases; nucleotides outside the gene matches: 7. This CDR3 has 16 residues. Germline CDR1 reads SGHRS; CDR2 reads YFSETQ. CDR3 sequence (DNA): TGCGCCAGCAGCTTGGAAACAGGGGGAATTTACACTGAAGCTTTCTTT. Its translation: CASSLETGGIYTEAFF.

The V gene is TRBV2, the J gene TRBJ2-1; 11 nucleotides line up with TRBD2. The CDR3 sequence is 15 residues long. With 6 bases clipped from V and 9 bases from J, the junction kept 10 bases outside the gene matches. Germline CDR1 is SNHLY and CDR2 is FYNNEI. CDR3 region: CASRPIAGGPGEQFF. As DNA, the CDR3 is TGTGCCAGCAGACCCATAGCGGGAGGGCCGGGTGAGCAGTTCTTC.

This clone was counted a few times. The chain uses TRBV5-1 and TRBJ2-7, with 10 nucleotides matching TRBD2. This CDR3 has 15 amino acids. J was trimmed by 7 bases and V by 0 bases; bases with no gene match: 7. The germline V gene has CDR1 SGHRS and CDR2 YFSETQ. The CDR3 sequence is CASSLVAGGIGEQYF. CDR3 in DNA: TGCGCCAGCAGCTTGGTAGCGGGAGGAATCGGGGAGCAGTACTTC.

This chain links TRBV2 with TRBJ2-3; weak D call: TRBD1 (6 bases). Trimming cost V 4 bases and J 6 bases, with 11 bases left between them. The CDR3 spans 13 residues. Germline assignment: CDR1 SNHLY and CDR2 FYNNEI. CDR3 sequence: CASSVNRDDTQYF. DNA of the CDR3: TGTGCCAGCAGTGTAAACAGGGATGATACGCAGTATTTT.